This entry lists 17 T cell receptor beta chains sequenced from one sample in a study of tumor and adjacent non-tumor tissue in lung cancer. RNA was extracted from bulk tissue without any cell sorting. The library came from three nested PCR rounds adapted from ARM-PCR protocols. A single record per CDR3 protein comes from TCRdb applying MiXCR to the multiplex PCR reads. Of tens of thousands of distinct CDR3 sequences listed, roughly 80% were seen once; the top ten hold 10% to 15%. Sequencing was carried out using lung tumor tissue. These receptor sequences come from a woman in her forties or fifties with non-small cell lung cancer.

Notes on this clonotype: The CDR3 ends on some other residue instead of the conserved phenylalanine or tryptophan, so this is likely a read error. The rearrangement joins TRBV12-3 or TRBV12-4 to TRBJ1-1; a weak D match, TRBD1 (5 bases). This CDR3 has 16 amino acids. CDR3 sequence reads: CVSSLGGREGDTEAFL. The CDR3 DNA follows: TGTGTCAGCAGTTTGGGGGGACGGGAAGGGGACACTGAAGCTTTCCTT.

Comment on this clonotype: Germline and junction disagree at one end, which may indicate a read error. J is TRBJ2-1 and V is TRBV20-1, with TRBD2 matching 10 bases. Germline CDR1 reads DFQATT; CDR2 reads SNEGSKA (reference sequence). The CDR3 has 13 residues. This CDR3 is CSAGTSDYIEQFF. The DNA for the CDR3 is TGCAGTGCTGGGACTAGCGATTACATTGAGCAGTTCTTC.

Comment on this clonotype: The junction shows a germline mismatch at one end, possibly a read error. The chain joins TRBV4-1 to TRBJ2-1, with D unresolved. Germline CDR1 and CDR2: MGHRA and YSYEKL. This CDR3 is 11 amino acids long. This CDR3 reads CVSRTICKQFF. The DNA for the CDR3 is TGCGTCAGCAGGACCATATGTAAGCAGTTCTTC.

On this clonotype: In this CDR3 the conserved last residue, phenylalanine or tryptophan, is missing, so a read error is likely. The V and J genes are TRBV11-2 and TRBJ2-1; no reliable D call. The V gene's germline CDR1 is SGHAT and CDR2 FQNNGV. CDR3 length: 13 residues. The CDR3 reads CVSSLEPGGEQFS. The CDR3 nucleotides read TGTGTCAGCAGCTTAGAGCCAGGCGGCGAGCAGTTCTCC.

J is TRBJ2-7 and V is TRBV29-1, with D uncertain. Germline V gene sequence: CDR1 SQVTM, CDR2 ANQGSEA. V lost 6 bases and J 4 bases, leaving 13 bases between the germline ends. This CDR3 region has 12 residues. The CDR3 bases are TGCAGCGTGGAGATGCAGAGGTACGAGCAGTACTTC. Encoded protein: CSVEMQRYEQYF.

Concerning this clonotype: This CDR3 is missing its conserved last phenylalanine or tryptophan, likely due to a read error. The chain recombines TRBV6-1 with TRBJ2-6; either TRBD1 or TRBD2 may supply D (5 bases each). The germline V gene has CDR1 MNHNS and CDR2 SASEGT. The CDR3 is 17 amino acids. V was shortened by 1 base and J by 3 bases, with 13 bases between the two germline ends. The DNA for the CDR3 is TGTGCCAGCAGTGAAGTGAGAGGGGATGTTGGGGCCAACGTCCTGACTTCC. As protein: CASSEVRGDVGANVLTS.

This chain uses TRBV12-3 or TRBV12-4 with TRBJ2-2, with D possibly matching TRBD2 (5 bases). The CDR3 sequence is 16 residues long. The CDR3 nucleotides are TGTAGCAGCACTCCTCCTAGCCCCCCGAACACCGGGGAGCTGTTTTTT. Its protein product is CSSTPPSPPNTGELFF.

This clonotype is medium-sized (0.01 to 0.1%) within its sample. The V gene is TRBV12-3 or TRBV12-4, the J gene TRBJ2-7; possibly TRBD1 for D (5 bases). The CDR3 contains 15 residues. V was trimmed by 9 bases and J by 8 bases, leaving 26 bases between them. CDR3 in amino acids: CASSLMGLDLSKQYF. The CDR3 coding sequence is TGTGCCAGTTCCCTCATGGGGCTGGACCTCAGCAAGCAGTACTTC.

This clonotype was seen many times. V gene TRBV6-5 combines with J gene TRBJ2-3; D uncertain. CDR1 is MNHEY and CDR2 is SVGAGI in the germline V gene. Trimming pared 6 bases from V and 0 bases from J, leaving 7 bases between. This CDR3 comprises 13 residues. The CDR3: CASRDLSTDTQYF. The CDR3 nucleotides are TGTGCCAGCAGAGATCTTAGCACAGATACGCAGTATTTT.

Concerning this clonotype: The junction and the germline gene differ at one end; a read error may be behind it. The rearrangement links TRBV20-1 to TRBJ1-2; 7 bases line up with TRBD1. Germline V gives CDR1 DFQATT, CDR2 SNEGSKA (reference sequence). The CDR3 loop spans 14 amino acids. CDR3 nucleotide sequence: TGCAGTGCGCAGGGGGGACAAGCTAACTATAGCTACATCTTC. Translation: CSAQGGQANYSYIF.

V and J are TRBV6-5 and TRBJ2-1, with D uncertain. V dropped 5 bases and J dropped 7 bases, with 12 bases sitting between them. In germline, CDR1 is MNHEY, CDR2 SVGAGI. This CDR3 is 13 amino acids long. The CDR3 sequence: CASSLILGNEQFF. Here the CDR3 DNA reads TGTGCCAGCAGTCTCATCCTGGGGAATGAGCAGTTCTTC.

This rearrangement joins TRBV11-3 to TRBJ2-3; TRBD2 aligns across 7 bases. Trimming cost V 1 base and J 15 bases; bases outside gene matches: 19. The CDR3 runs 16 residues. The germline CDR1 and CDR2 sequences are SGHNT and YENEEA. DNA of the CDR3: TGTGCCAGCAGCTTAGGAGGGCGGGAGAGTGCAGATAGGCACTATTTT. Translating it yields CASSLGGRESADRHYF.

In the case of this clonotype: Relative to the germline gene, one junction end is altered; a read error may explain this. The chain combines TRBV7-3 with TRBJ1-1; D uncertain. This CDR3 region has 13 residues. CDR1 and CDR2 (germline): SGHTA, FQGTGA. CDR3 bases: TGTGCAAGCAGCTTAACAATGAACAGTGAAGCTTTCTTT. Translation: CASSLTMNSEAFF.

In regard to this clonotype: This CDR3 is missing its conserved last phenylalanine or tryptophan, likely due to a read error. This sequence joins TRBV20-1 and TRBJ1-2, with D perhaps matching TRBD1 (5 bases). Trimming stripped 1 base from V and 3 bases from J, with 24 bases between. Germline V lookup: CDR1 DFQATT, CDR2 SNEGSKA (reference sequence). The CDR3 extends over 18 amino acids. CDR3 residues: CSARGRVGTGQGYYGYTL. The CDR3 nucleotides are TGCAGTGCTAGAGGAAGGGTAGGCACAGGCCAGGGTTACTATGGCTACACCTTA.

This clonotype was seen a single time. This clone may be a read error of a much larger clone one base away. V and J are TRBV24-1 and TRBJ2-1; no clear D gene. With 10 bases removed from V and 0 bases from J, the gap between germline ends came to 9 bases. The CDR3 covers 13 residues. From germline, CDR1 is KGHDR and CDR2 SFDVKD. CDR3 bases: TGTGCCACACGTGGGTGCTCCTACAATGAGCAGTTCTTC. This sequence encodes CATRGCSYNEQFF.

Of note for this clonotype: Since no conserved phenylalanine or tryptophan closes the CDR3, a read error is the likely cause. The V and J genes are TRBV10-3 and TRBJ2-5; 7 positions match TRBD2. The germline V gene has CDR1 ENHRY and CDR2 SYGVKD. This CDR3 region has 13 residues. V lost 5 bases, J lost 5 bases, and 5 bases stayed unmatched. The CDR3 DNA reads TGTGCCATCAGTTGGGACGGGAGGGAGACCCAGTACTGC. This codes for CAISWDGRETQYC.

Points on this clonotype: At one end the junction does not follow the germline gene, possibly because of a read error. This CDR3 is CTSSKGLAGRGGANVLTF. DNA of the CDR3: TGTACCAGCAGCAAGGGACTAGCGGGAAGAGGCGGGGCCAACGTCCTGACTTTC. V usage is TRBV5-4 and J usage is TRBJ2-6; TRBD2 matches at 13 bases. The CDR3 sequence is 18 residues long. Per germline, CDR1 SGHNT and CDR2 YYREEE (reference sequence).